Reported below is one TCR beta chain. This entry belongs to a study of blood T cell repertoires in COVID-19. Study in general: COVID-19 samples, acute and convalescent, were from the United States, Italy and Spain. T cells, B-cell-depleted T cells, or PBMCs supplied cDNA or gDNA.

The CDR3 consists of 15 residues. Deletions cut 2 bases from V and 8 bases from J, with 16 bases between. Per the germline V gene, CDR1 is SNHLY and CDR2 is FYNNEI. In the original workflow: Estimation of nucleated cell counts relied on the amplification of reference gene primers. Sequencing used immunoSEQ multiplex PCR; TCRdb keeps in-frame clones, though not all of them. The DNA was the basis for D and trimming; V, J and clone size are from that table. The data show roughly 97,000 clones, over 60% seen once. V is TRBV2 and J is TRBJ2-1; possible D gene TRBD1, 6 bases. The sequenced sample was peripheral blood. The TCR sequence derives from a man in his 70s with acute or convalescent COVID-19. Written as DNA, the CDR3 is TGTGCCAGCAGTGAAAGTTGGGCAGGGGTCCATGAGCAGTTCTTC. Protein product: CASSESWAGVHEQFF. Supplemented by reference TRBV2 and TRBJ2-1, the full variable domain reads EPEVTQTPSHQVTQMGQEVILRCVPISNHLYFYWYRQILGQKVEFLVSFYNNEISEKSEIFDDQFSVERPDGSNFTLKIRSTKLEDSAMYFCASSESWAGVHEQFFGPGTRLTVL.